This TCR beta chain was identified in a study of T cell repertoires in cytomegalovirus infection. Study-wide background: Public TCR beta signatures provided an indication of both CMV infection and a matching HLA type.

TCRdb re-analysed the reads in MiXCR, keeping a single row per CDR3 protein. The table records about 530,000 distinct CDR3 sequences, about 30% of them present only once. Trimming removed 4 bases from V and 4 bases from J; junction bases left unmatched: 8. Germline loops: CDR1 MNHEY, CDR2 SMNVEV (reference sequence). There are 15 residues in the CDR3. Study-level results: Cumulative public TCR beta family frequency identified carriers of CMV plus the relevant HLA. Predominance within the ex vivo response was attributable to HLA-C-restricted CMV-specific TCR beta clonotypes.

This clonotype was seen a handful of times. Its antigen remains unknown. The chain couples TRBV27 to TRBJ2-7; 9 nucleotides align to TRBD1. Sequenced material: PBMCs. The source is a human donor in good health (CMV status not recorded). Some clones in this sample may be carry-over from other donors' samples. For the CDR3, the DNA is TGTGCCAGCAGTTCCTGGGGGACAGGGACGTACGAGCAGTACTTC. Amino acid sequence: CASSSWGTGTYEQYF.